The 3 T cell receptor beta chains presented below share a single source sample, sequenced in a study of metastatic and nonmetastatic thyroid tumors. TCRdb used MiXCR to call clones anew from the PCR reads. The sample carries about 10,000 clones, around 31% recorded once. Every patient was untreated before thyroid surgery. Sequencing was done on a sample of tumor tissue. These TCRs come from a female donor with papillary thyroid cancer or a benign thyroid nodule (not recorded which). Some clones in this sample may be carry-over from other donors' samples.

This clone turned up a few times. The chain couples TRBV6-2 or TRBV6-3 to TRBJ1-1; D gene unclear. The CDR3 has 13 residues. Germline V gives CDR1 MNHEY, CDR2 SVGEGT. V dropped 0 bases and J dropped 5 bases, with 7 bases sitting between them. The CDR3 nucleotides read TGTGCCAGCAGTTACTCGGGGTGGACTGAAGCTTTCTTT. Its translation is CASSYSGWTEAFF.

The chain couples TRBV6-1 to TRBJ1-2; 10 nucleotides agree with TRBD1. The germline V gene has CDR1 MNHNS and CDR2 SASEGT. The length of the CDR3 is 15 residues. The ends lost 5 bases at V and 4 bases at J; junction bases unmatched: 7. The chain's CDR3 is CASSLMTGGSYGYTF. The CDR3 region has the DNA TGTGCCAGCAGTTTAATGACAGGGGGCAGCTATGGCTACACCTTC.

By sample share, this clone is medium-sized (0.01 to 0.1%). The chain is built from TRBV12-3 or TRBV12-4 and TRBJ1-4; D call uncertain. V was trimmed by 6 bases and J by 4 bases, leaving 12 bases between them. The CDR3 has 14 residues. CDR3 region: CASSRNGNNEKLFF. DNA of the CDR3: TGTGCCAGCAGCCGAAACGGCAATAATGAAAAACTGTTTTTT.